The clone carrying this TCR beta chain showed up just a few times. These data come from a study of shared clonotypes between healthy human individuals. Turning to the study itself: Those who served as donors were a couple of women and a few men between the ages of 18 and 49.

The study enrolled healthy HIV-negative adults without recent acute infections or vaccinations as donors. The study drew all its donors from Caucasian adults living in Nashville, Tennessee. Profiling relied on immunoSEQ multiplex PCR, and the TCRdb table lists in-frame clones only, not all of them. The sample has about 980,000 clones; about three quarters are singletons. The CDR3 runs 13 residues. Germline CDR1 is ENHRY and CDR2 is SYGVKD. Between the trimmed V and J ends, which lost 10 bases and 5 bases, there was a span of 12 bases. This clonotype originated in a man aged 18 to 30 in good health. The chain is built from TRBV10-3 and TRBJ1-6; the D gene is possibly TRBD1 (6 bases). Sequenced: memory CD4+ T cells sorted from blood. The subset here: CD45RA-negative fraction. The DNA of the CDR3 is TGTGCCAACCGGGACACCGATAATTCACCCCTCCACTTT. Translation gives CANRDTDNSPLHF.